Shown below are 11 T cell receptor beta chains from a single sample sequenced in a study of graft-versus-host responses after intestinal transplantation. The method was immunoSEQ multiplex PCR; TCRdb's version includes in-frame clones alone and lacks a portion of them. The sample holds some 120,000 clones, 85% to 95% seen once. Which antigens these TCRs recognize remains unknown. The sequenced sample was unstimulated CD8+ T cells sorted from spleen or lymph node cells, obtained before transplant. These TCRs come from a human donor who was the organ donor for an intestinal transplant.

The chain has TRBV12-5 and TRBJ1-2, with D perhaps matching TRBD1 (5 bases). In germline, CDR1 is LGHNT, CDR2 FRNRAP. The CDR3 has 16 residues. As DNA, the CDR3 is TGTGTAAACACCACTTCCCCGCGGGACGCTAACTATGGCTACACCTTC. This codes for CVNTTSPRDANYGYTF.

This clone was seen once. In DNA form, the CDR3 reads TGTGCCAGCAGTCGTACAGGGGTCGGAAACACCGGGGAGCTGTTTTTT. Translation: CASSRTGVGNTGELFF. The chain is built from TRBV27 and TRBJ2-2, with 7 bases fitting TRBD1. After removal of 5 bases from V and 2 bases from J, the junction contained 8 bases not matched to a gene. Germline values: CDR1 MNHEY, CDR2 SMNVEV (reference sequence). CDR3 length: 16 residues.

This clone showed up just once. The V call is TRBV10-2, the J call TRBJ2-7, with D perhaps TRBD1 (5 bases). This CDR3 comprises 14 residues. Germline-derived CDR1 and CDR2 are WSHSY and SAAADI. The ends were cut back, 1 base at V and 3 bases at J, with 10 bases in the middle. DNA for the CDR3: TGCGCCAGCAGTGAGTTTGACAGATTCTACGAGCAGTACTTC. This gives the protein CASSEFDRFYEQYF.

The chain has TRBV30 and TRBJ2-7; D is unclear. The CDR3 is 12 amino acids. Trimming stripped 5 bases from V and 0 bases from J, with 8 bases between. Germline V CDR1 and CDR2: GTSNPN, SVGIG (reference sequence). The CDR3 sequence: CAWGRVSYEQYF. Written as DNA, the CDR3 is TGTGCCTGGGGACGGGTCTCCTACGAGCAGTACTTC.

This chain links TRBV11-2 with TRBJ2-5; 7 nucleotides agree with TRBD2. CDR1 is SGHAT, CDR2 FQNNGV, per germline. Trimming at V came to 0 bases and at J to 5 bases, leaving 3 bases not matched to a gene. The CDR3 is 14 amino acids. CDR3 DNA: TGTGCCAGCAGCTTAGACTGGGAGGGGGAGACCCAGTACTTC. Its protein product is CASSLDWEGETQYF.

The chain joins TRBV6-5 to TRBJ1-1; 7 nucleotides match TRBD1. The CDR3 is made up of 15 amino acids. The V and J ends lost 6 bases and 1 base, in that order; junction bases with no gene match: 8. Germline CDR1 MNHEY, CDR2 SVGAGI. The CDR3 spells CASRPTGHSNTEAFF. DNA of the CDR3: TGTGCCAGCAGGCCGACAGGGCACTCGAACACTGAAGCTTTCTTT.

The chain joins TRBV5-8 to TRBJ1-1; D is possibly TRBD1 (5 bases). There are 14 residues in the CDR3. The ends were cut back, 2 bases at V and 4 bases at J, with 12 bases in the middle. Per germline, CDR1 SGHTS and CDR2 YDEGEE. In DNA, the CDR3 is TGTGCCAGCAGCTTTACGGGACCCTCCACTGAAGCTTTCTTT. The encoded protein is CASSFTGPSTEAFF.

This chain uses TRBV4-2 with TRBJ2-7, with 7 bases matching TRBD2. Germline loops: CDR1 LGHNA, CDR2 YNFKEQ. V shed 1 base and J 0 bases; nucleotides not matched to a gene: 3. The CDR3 sequence is 15 residues long. The CDR3 DNA sequence: TGTGCCAGCAGCCAAGTGGGGGACTACTCCTACGAGCAGTACTTC. The encoded protein is CASSQVGDYSYEQYF.

The chain is built from TRBV30 and TRBJ2-3; D is ambiguous. Germline V gene lookup returns CDR1 GTSNPN and CDR2 SVGIG (reference sequence). Trimming left V 1 base short and J 2 bases short, with 10 bases between. The CDR3 has 14 amino acids. The CDR3 DNA reads TGTGCCTGGAGTGAAGTGTCTATCACAGATACGCAGTATTTT. This codes for CAWSEVSITDTQYF.

CDR3: CASSLGGTSGRYNEQFF. As DNA, the CDR3 is TGCGCCAGCAGCCTCGGGGGGACTAGCGGGAGATATAATGAGCAGTTCTTC. The chain joins TRBV4-1 to TRBJ2-1, with 14 bases aligning to TRBD2. V lost 4 bases to trimming and J lost 7 bases; unmatched junction nucleotides: 9. Germline V gene data show CDR1 as MGHRA and CDR2 as YSYEKL. This CDR3 is 17 amino acids long.

The chain carries TRBV27 and TRBJ2-1; no clear D. The CDR3 length is 15 residues. Germline CDR1 reads MNHEY; CDR2 reads SMNVEV (reference sequence). Trimming removed 3 bases from V and 0 bases from J, with 9 bases in between. CDR3 bases: TGTGCCAGCAGTTTCTGGACGAGCTCCTACAATGAGCAGTTCTTC. Protein: CASSFWTSSYNEQFF.